These 12 T cell receptor beta chains were all obtained from the same sample, sequenced in a study. One entry per CDR3 protein results from TCRdb running MiXCR on the RT-PCR reads. Of almost 700,000 distinct CDR3 sequences listed, 14% are singletons. Input material: memory CD4+ T cells from blood. These receptors were obtained from a female donor in good health, serving as a healthy control.

This clonotype was observed a handful of times. V usage is TRBV11-2 and J usage is TRBJ1-1; 9 positions agree with TRBD1. Germline V lookup: CDR1 SGHAT, CDR2 FQNNGV. The CDR3 extends over 14 amino acids. V trimming: 5 bases; J trimming: 5 bases; junction bases outside the gene matches: 6. The CDR3 reads CASSPDRGGTEAFF. The CDR3 nucleotides are TGTGCCAGCAGCCCAGACAGGGGGGGGACTGAAGCTTTCTTT. The whole variable domain, remainder taken from reference TRBV11-2 and TRBJ1-1, is EAGVAQSPRYKIIEKRQSVAFWCNPISGHATLYWYQQILGQGPKLLIQFQNNGVVDDSQLPKDRFSAERLKGVDSTLKIQPAKLEDSAVYLCASSPDRGGTEAFFGQGTRLTVV.

This sequence joins TRBV6-1 and TRBJ1-2; 7 bases match TRBD1. V lost 4 bases to trimming and J lost 4 bases; unmatched junction nucleotides: 6. This CDR3 has 14 amino acids. Germline CDR1 reads MNHNS; CDR2 reads SASEGT. The CDR3: CASSVHRGSYGYTF. Here the CDR3 DNA reads TGTGCCAGCAGTGTACACAGGGGATCCTATGGCTACACCTTC.

This clonotype was counted ten times or more. V gene TRBV20-1 combines with J gene TRBJ2-4; 12 bases match TRBD2. The CDR3 is 15 residues long. Per the germline V gene, CDR1 is DFQATT and CDR2 is SNEGSKA (reference sequence). The junction had 4 bases not matched to a gene; V was cut back by 5 bases and J by 2 bases. In DNA, the CDR3 is TGCAGTGCTCCTAGCGGGAGGGCTACCAAAAACATTCAGTACTTC. Translation: CSAPSGRATKNIQYF.

This clonotype was seen repeatedly, ten times or more. The chain has TRBV7-2 and TRBJ2-3, with unresolved D. V was cut by 3 bases and J by 6 bases, with 10 bases left in between. Germline values: CDR1 SGHTA, CDR2 FQGNSA. The CDR3 length is 13 residues. The CDR3 reads CASSLFSSDTQYF. Here the CDR3 DNA reads TGTGCCAGCAGCTTGTTCTCGTCGGATACGCAGTATTTT.

V gene TRBV27 combines with J gene TRBJ2-7; D unclear. V was pared by 2 bases and J by 5 bases, with 19 bases between. CDR3 length: 16 residues. The germline V gene encodes CDR1 MNHEY and CDR2 SMNVEV (reference sequence). Here the CDR3 reads CASSLVRTQERNEQYF. CDR3 nucleotide sequence: TGTGCCAGCAGTTTAGTCAGGACCCAGGAGAGGAACGAGCAGTACTTC.

This clonotype was seen ten or more times. The chain combines TRBV6-6 with TRBJ1-2, with TRBD1 identical over 9 bases. The germline gives CDR1 MNHNY, CDR2 SVGAGI (reference sequence). V gave up 6 bases and J gave up 5 bases; unmatched junction bases: 1. The CDR3 has 12 amino acids. The CDR3 nucleotides read TGTGCCAGCAGGGACAGGGGTTATGGCTACACCTTC. Its translation: CASRDRGYGYTF.

This clonotype has a count of ten or more. This rearrangement joins TRBV20-1 to TRBJ2-3; 7 bases align to TRBD1. Looked up from germline, CDR1 is DFQATT and CDR2 is SNEGSKA (reference sequence). Trimming removed 4 bases from V and 4 bases from J; junction bases left unmatched: 8. The CDR3 contains 14 residues. Written as DNA, the CDR3 is TGCAGTGCTATAATACAGGGGTCGGCAGATACGCAGTATTTT. Residues: CSAIIQGSADTQYF.

In its sample, this clonotype was seen a few times. This chain joins TRBV4-3 and TRBJ1-3, with 9 bases identical to TRBD1. Trimming removed 0 bases from V and 11 bases from J; junction bases left unmatched: 5. The CDR3 has 14 residues. CDR1 is LGHNA and CDR2 is YSLEER in the germline V gene. The DNA for the CDR3 is TGCGCCAGCAGCCAAGAGACAGGGGGTAAGCCCATATATTTT. Translation gives CASSQETGGKPIYF.

The chain links TRBV19 to TRBJ2-4; D not resolved. Germline V gene sequence: CDR1 LNHDA, CDR2 SQIVND (reference sequence). The CDR3 spans 16 residues. With 4 bases removed from V and 4 bases from J, the gap between germline ends came to 17 bases. The CDR3 coding sequence is TGTGCCAGTAGTAACACCCTCGTAGAGGCAAAAAACATTCAGTACTTC. Amino acids: CASSNTLVEAKNIQYF.

The chain is built from TRBV30 and TRBJ2-1, with 14 bases aligning to TRBD2. From germline, CDR1 is GTSNPN and CDR2 SVGIG (reference sequence). The CDR3 totals 19 residues. J lost 7 bases, V lost 0 bases, and 14 bases had no gene match. CDR3 DNA: TGTGCCTGGAGTGTGGGCTGGGGGGGACTAGCGGGAGCCGGGAATGAGCAGTTCTTC. Translated: CAWSVGWGGLAGAGNEQFF.

This clonotype was detected a few times. The chain employs TRBV28 and TRBJ2-2; 9 positions agree with TRBD1. This CDR3 region has 15 residues. Germline assignment: CDR1 MDHEN and CDR2 SYDVKM. V was pared by 2 bases and J by 7 bases, with 5 bases of the junction left unmatched. For the CDR3, the DNA is TGTGCCAGCAGTTTACCGGGACAGGGTTTCGGGGAGCTGTTTTTT. This codes for CASSLPGQGFGELFF.

This clonotype was counted ten times or more. V is TRBV5-1 and J is TRBJ2-1; no clear D. The CDR3 extends over 14 amino acids. Trimming left V 6 bases short and J 6 bases short, with 16 bases between. Per germline, CDR1 SGHRS and CDR2 YFSETQ. This CDR3 reads CASIQDPSSNEQFF. DNA of the CDR3: TGCGCCAGCATTCAGGACCCCTCTTCCAATGAGCAGTTCTTC.